These 27 T cell receptor beta chains were all obtained from the same sample, sequenced in a study of long-term antiretroviral therapy in people with HIV. The run of the v3.0 immunoSEQ assay was at survey level. Clones were read by immunoSEQ multiplex PCR, and TCRdb kept only the in-frame ones, dropping some. The table records about 17,000 clones, about 80% of them present only once. The sequencing here drew on unsorted PBMCs, taken 0.3 years before starting antiretroviral therapy. The receptor set was obtained from a man aged 50 to 60 with HIV.

This clone has just one count. The rearrangement joins TRBV6-5 to TRBJ1-1, with 7 bases identical to TRBD1. CDR3 length equals 15 residues. CDR1 and CDR2 from the germline V gene are MNHEY and SVGAGI. The ends lost 6 bases at V and 0 bases at J; junction bases unmatched: 7. The CDR3 bases are TGTGCCAGCAGGCCTGACAGGGAAATGAACACTGAAGCTTTCTTT. Protein sequence: CASRPDREMNTEAFF.

Only a few counts were recorded for this clone. J is TRBJ2-1 and V is TRBV6-4, with TRBD1 matching 7 bases. Germline V lookup: CDR1 MRHNA, CDR2 SNTAGT. This CDR3 has 15 amino acids. V shed 0 bases and J 1 base; nucleotides not matched to a gene: 0. The CDR3 DNA reads as TGTGCCAGCAGTGACTCGACAGGGTCCTACAATGAGCAGTTCTTC. It codes for CASSDSTGSYNEQFF.

The gene calls are TRBV4-2 and TRBJ2-3; the D is unclear. CDR1 and CDR2 (germline): LGHNA, YNFKEQ. This CDR3 region has 15 residues. V lost 1 base and J 5 bases, leaving 13 bases between the germline ends. The CDR3 DNA sequence: TGTGCCAGCAGCCAAGTGGCCCCTCCTGGAGATACGCAGTATTTT. Translating it yields CASSQVAPPGDTQYF.

The rearrangement uses TRBV19 and TRBJ2-3; a possible D gene is TRBD1 (6 bases). V was trimmed by 6 bases and J by 5 bases, leaving 18 bases between them. This CDR3 has 15 residues. CDR1 is LNHDA and CDR2 is SQIVND in the germline V gene (reference sequence). The DNA for the CDR3 is TGTGCCAGTAGCCATCAGGGCAGGGGCCAAGATACGCAGTATTTT. It is translated as CASSHQGRGQDTQYF.

The V call is TRBV5-1, the J call TRBJ2-1; D gene ambiguous. Germline V gene data show CDR1 as SGHRS and CDR2 as YFSETQ. The CDR3 extends over 16 amino acids. V gave up 0 bases and J gave up 0 bases, with 10 bases separating them. The CDR3 DNA reads as TGCGCCAGCAGCTTGGGACTGCCCAGCTCCTACAATGAGCAGTTCTTC. It is translated as CASSLGLPSSYNEQFF.

The V gene is TRBV5-1, the J gene TRBJ2-7; 7 nucleotides agree with TRBD1. Looked up from germline, CDR1 is SGHRS and CDR2 is YFSETQ. The length of the CDR3 is 14 residues. V shed 3 bases, J shed 6 bases, and the junction held 9 bases outside the gene matches. As DNA, the CDR3 is TGCGCCAGCAGCTCCGGGACAGAAGGGTCCGAGCAGTACTTC. It specifies CASSSGTEGSEQYF.

The rearrangement joins TRBV13 to TRBJ2-2, with 9 bases identical to TRBD1. V lost 4 bases and J lost 0; bases outside the gene matches: 0. From germline, CDR1 is PRHDT and CDR2 FYEKMQ (reference sequence). The CDR3 runs to 15 residues. The CDR3 protein is CASSWDRANTGELFF. The CDR3 nucleotides are TGTGCCAGCAGCTGGGACAGGGCGAACACCGGGGAGCTGTTTTTT.

The J gene is TRBJ1-1, the V gene TRBV29-1; the D is unclear. Per the germline V gene, CDR1 is SQVTM and CDR2 is ANQGSEA. This CDR3 spans 12 amino acids. V dropped 6 bases and J dropped 4 bases, with 12 bases sitting between them. Here the CDR3 reads CSVTLSGTEAFF. The DNA of the CDR3 is TGCAGCGTCACGCTTTCAGGCACTGAAGCTTTCTTT.

The V call is TRBV5-1, the J call TRBJ2-2, with 7 bases fitting TRBD1. Trimming cost V 4 bases and J 7 bases; bases outside gene matches: 7. The CDR3 is 14 amino acids. Looked up from germline, CDR1 is SGHRS and CDR2 is YFSETQ. CDR3 in DNA: TGCGCCAGCAGCCGTGACAGGGAAATCGGGGAGCTGTTTTTT. The encoded protein is CASSRDREIGELFF.

This chain connects TRBV30 to TRBJ2-5; possibly TRBD1 or TRBD2 for D (5 bases each). Trimming took 3 bases from V and 5 from J, leaving 13 bases between them. This CDR3 contains 13 residues. Looked up from germline, CDR1 is GTSNPN and CDR2 is SVGIG (reference sequence). The CDR3, as DNA: TGTGCCTGGAGCCGGGGCATCCGGGAGACCCAGTACTTC. This codes for CAWSRGIRETQYF.

The gene calls are TRBV28 and TRBJ2-7; D may be TRBD1 (6 bases). Trimming took 10 bases from V and 3 from J, leaving 13 bases between them. CDR1 MDHEN and CDR2 SYDVKM come from the germline V gene. There are 12 residues in the CDR3. The CDR3 region has the DNA TGTGCCACCGACGGACAGTACTACGAGCAGTACTTC. Its protein is CATDGQYYEQYF.

The chain is built from TRBV14 and TRBJ2-1, with D maybe TRBD2 (6 bases). From germline, CDR1 is SGHDN and CDR2 FVKESK. This CDR3 is built from 17 residues. V lost 3 bases to trimming and J lost 8 bases, with 23 bases between them. The CDR3 loop is CASSHLYGPAGTYEQFF. In DNA form, the CDR3 reads TGTGCCAGCAGCCATCTTTACGGGCCTGCGGGAACTTATGAGCAGTTCTTC.

V gene TRBV5-6 combines with J gene TRBJ2-7; no definite D call. Trimming took 1 base from V and 0 from J, leaving 8 bases between them. The CDR3 spans 14 residues. Per the germline V gene, CDR1 is SGHDT and CDR2 is YYEEEE. The CDR3 sequence is CASSLSGISYEQYF. The CDR3 region has the DNA TGTGCCAGCAGCTTGTCCGGCATCTCCTACGAGCAGTACTTC.

The chain uses TRBV6-1 and TRBJ1-2, with 10 bases aligning to TRBD1. This CDR3 region has 14 residues. After removal of 6 bases from V and 8 bases from J, the junction contained 9 bases not matched to a gene. Germline-derived CDR1 and CDR2 are MNHNS and SASEGT. In DNA, the CDR3 is TGTGCCAGCAGAGGGGGGACAGGGGTACGGGGCTACACCTTC. Protein product: CASRGGTGVRGYTF.

The chain combines TRBV7-9 with TRBJ2-1; 13 nucleotides line up with TRBD2. Losses at the gene ends were 4 bases for V and 7 bases for J; bases not matched to a gene: 4. The length of the CDR3 is 15 residues. From germline, CDR1 is SEHNR and CDR2 FQNEAQ (reference sequence). The CDR3 loop is CASSYGTSGTNEQFF. CDR3 sequence (DNA): TGTGCCAGCAGCTATGGGACTAGCGGGACTAATGAGCAGTTCTTC. The complete variable domain, with remaining parts taken from reference TRBV7-9 and TRBJ2-1, reads DTGVSQNPRHKITKRGQNVTFRCDPISEHNRLYWYRQTLGQGPEFLTYFQNEAQLEKSRLLSDRFSAERPKGSFSTLEIQRTEQGDSAMYLCASSYGTSGTNEQFFGPGTRLTVL.

The rearrangement uses TRBV9 and TRBJ2-2; maybe TRBD2 (5 bases). Trimming left V 4 bases short and J 1 base short, with 11 bases between. Germline lookup yields CDR1 SGDLS and CDR2 YYNGEE. This CDR3 contains 15 residues. Here the CDR3 DNA reads TGTGCCAGCAGCCCGTGGACTGAGAACACCGGGGAGCTGTTTTTT. It specifies CASSPWTENTGELFF.

The V gene is TRBV14, the J gene TRBJ2-1, with D perhaps TRBD2 (5 bases). CDR1 and CDR2 from the germline V gene are SGHDN and FVKESK. V dropped 4 bases and J dropped 5 bases, with 24 bases sitting between them. The CDR3 is 18 residues long. CDR3 DNA: TGTGCCAGCAGCCGAATAATACGGACCGGACTGAAGGACAATGAGCAGTTCTTC. It yields the protein CASSRIIRTGLKDNEQFF.

The chain carries TRBV7-6 and TRBJ2-2; the match to TRBD1 covers 9 bases. CDR3 size: 18 residues. Germline V CDR1 and CDR2: SGHVS, FNYEAQ. V lost 3 bases to trimming and J lost 1 base; unmatched junction nucleotides: 9. For the CDR3, the DNA is TGTGCCAGCAGCTTCGACAGGGGGGGTCTAGGGAACACCGGGGAGCTGTTTTTT. It translates to CASSFDRGGLGNTGELFF.

This chain joins TRBV5-4 and TRBJ2-2; D remains unclear. This CDR3 is 13 amino acids long. The V gene lost 5 bases and the J gene lost 3 bases, with 8 bases spanning the gap. CDR1 and CDR2 (germline): SGHNT, YYREEE (reference sequence). In DNA form, the CDR3 reads TGTGCCAGCAGTTTATTTGACACCGGGGAGCTGTTTTTT. Residues: CASSLFDTGELFF.

The rearrangement joins TRBV5-6 to TRBJ2-5; 13 bases line up with TRBD2. Germline lookup yields CDR1 SGHDT and CDR2 YYEEEE. Germline trimming cut 4 bases from V and 7 bases from J; bases unmatched to any gene: 10. The CDR3 totals 16 residues. The CDR3, as DNA: TGTGCCAGCAGCCCCCCGGGAGGACTAGCGGGGGTGACCCAGTACTTC. This translates into CASSPPGGLAGVTQYF.

The V call is TRBV2, the J call TRBJ1-3; 8 bases are shared with TRBD1. Germline lookup yields CDR1 SNHLY and CDR2 FYNNEI. J gave up 7 bases and V 4 bases, and 3 bases lay outside the gene matches. This CDR3 has 13 amino acids. The CDR3 loop reads CASSVDRENTIYF. The DNA of the CDR3 is TGTGCCAGCAGTGTGGACAGGGAGAACACCATATATTTT.

This chain joins TRBV7-2 and TRBJ2-7, with TRBD2 matching over 7 bases. Germline loops: CDR1 SGHTA, CDR2 FQGNSA. The V segment lost 5 bases and the J segment 0 bases; nucleotides outside the gene matches: 10. The CDR3 is 16 amino acids. DNA of the CDR3: TGTGCCAGCAGCCCGAGTTCGGGGGGAGGCTCCTACGAGCAGTACTTC. Translated: CASSPSSGGGSYEQYF.

This clone appeared a few times. V and J are TRBV2 and TRBJ2-1; a weak D match, TRBD2 (6 bases). The V and J ends lost 4 bases and 0 bases respectively, with 10 bases between them. The CDR3 covers 15 residues. The germline V gene encodes CDR1 SNHLY and CDR2 FYNNEI. The CDR3 DNA sequence: TGTGCCAGCAGTGCGGGACTCAGCTCCTACAATGAGCAGTTCTTC. Translation: CASSAGLSSYNEQFF.

J is TRBJ1-2 and V is TRBV6-5, with D unresolved. Germline V gene data show CDR1 as MNHEY and CDR2 as SVGAGI. V was cut by 0 bases and J by 1 base, with 9 bases left in between. The CDR3 extends over 15 amino acids. The CDR3 loop reads CASSYSATLNYGYTF. In DNA form, the CDR3 reads TGTGCCAGCAGTTACTCGGCAACCCTTAACTATGGCTACACCTTC.

CDR3 region: CASSPRQGLEDTQYF. In DNA, the CDR3 is TGTGCCAGCAGCCCACGACAGGGGTTGGAAGATACGCAGTATTTT. J is TRBJ2-3 and V is TRBV7-2, with 8 bases identical to TRBD1. CDR1 is SGHTA and CDR2 is FQGNSA in the germline V gene. V lost 5 bases and J lost 5; bases outside the gene matches: 9. The CDR3 contains 15 residues. Using reference TRBV7-2 and TRBJ2-3 for the parts outside the CDR3, the full variable domain is GAGVSQSPSNKVTEKGKDVELRCDPISGHTALYWYRQSLGQGLEFLIYFQGNSAPDKSGLPSDRFSAERTGGSVSTLTIQRTQQEDSAVYLCASSPRQGLEDTQYFGPGTRLTVL.

CDR3 sequence reads: CASSRQVFRAGAGGTDTQYF. CDR3 bases: TGTGCCAGTAGCCGACAGGTCTTTAGAGCGGGGGCGGGGGGCACAGATACGCAGTATTTT. The chain has TRBV19 and TRBJ2-3; 8 nucleotides align to TRBD2. This CDR3 contains 20 residues. Germline V CDR1 and CDR2: LNHDA, SQIVND (reference sequence). After removal of 6 bases from V and 1 base from J, the junction contained 21 bases not matched to a gene.

This clone showed up just a few times. The CDR3 sequence: CASSPSGTHPLALHF. The DNA of the CDR3 is TGTGCCAGCAGCCCCTCCGGGACGCATCCACTAGCCCTCCACTTT. The chain carries TRBV9 and TRBJ1-6; a possible D gene is TRBD1 (5 bases). Trimming removed 4 bases at V and 14 bases at J, with 22 bases between. This CDR3 has 15 amino acids. The germline CDR1 and CDR2 sequences are SGDLS and YYNGEE.